The 16 T cell receptor beta chains below all came from one sample that was sequenced in a study of blood T cell repertoires in COVID-19. Assay used: immunoSEQ multiplex PCR; TCRdb lists only in-frame clones, some missing. The repertoire consists of about 94,000 clones, with about 86% occurring once and the leading ten covering about 6.3%. Sample: peripheral blood. The receptor source for this set is a man aged 60 to 69 with acute or convalescent COVID-19.

The chain is built from TRBV3-1 (or the pseudogene TRBV3-2) and TRBJ1-1; 8 nucleotides agree with TRBD1. The length of the CDR3 is 15 residues. Germline V lookup: CDR1 LGHDT, CDR2 YNNKEL (reference sequence). With 4 bases clipped from V and 4 bases from J, the junction kept 8 bases outside the gene matches. DNA of the CDR3: TGTGCCAGCAGCCGAACGACAGGGGTGGGCACTGAAGCTTTCTTT. Translated, it gives CASSRTTGVGTEAFF.

V gene TRBV6-5 combines with J gene TRBJ2-7; D is unclear. This CDR3 spans 12 amino acids. Deletions cut 7 bases from V and 0 bases from J, with 7 bases between. Germline lookup yields CDR1 MNHEY and CDR2 SVGAGI. The DNA for the CDR3 is TGTGCCAGCACCCTAAGCTCCTACGAGCAGTACTTC. As protein: CASTLSSYEQYF.

V is TRBV7-3 and J is TRBJ2-7; the D gene is possibly TRBD1 (6 bases). V lost 0 bases, J lost 5 bases, and 8 bases lay in between. In germline, CDR1 is SGHTA, CDR2 FQGTGA. The CDR3 totals 13 residues. This chain's CDR3 is CASSLTAGDEQYF. The DNA of the CDR3 is TGTGCCAGCAGCTTAACGGCAGGGGACGAGCAGTACTTC. The complete variable domain, with remaining parts taken from reference TRBV7-3 and TRBJ2-7, reads GAGVSQTPSNKVTEKGKYVELRCDPISGHTALYWYRQSLGQGPEFLIYFQGTGAADDSGLPNDRFFAVRPEGSVSTLKIQRTERGDSAVYLCASSLTAGDEQYFGPGTRLTVT.

The chain combines TRBV5-4 with TRBJ1-4; 8 positions match TRBD1. V gave up 4 bases and J gave up 8 bases; unmatched junction bases: 7. The CDR3 is 14 residues long. The germline CDR1 and CDR2 sequences are SGHNT and YYREEE (reference sequence). The DNA of the CDR3 is TGTGCCAGCAGCGACCGACAGGGGAAAGAAAAACTGTTTTTT. It translates to CASSDRQGKEKLFF.

The gene calls are TRBV2 and TRBJ1-2; possibly TRBD1 for D (5 bases). This CDR3 has 14 amino acids. Trimming removed 1 base at V and 5 bases at J, with 11 bases between. Germline V CDR1 and CDR2: SNHLY, FYNNEI. The CDR3 DNA reads as TGTGCCAGCAGTGAAGACACAGGAGTTTATGGCTACACCTTC. Amino acid sequence: CASSEDTGVYGYTF. Variable domain in full (rest from reference TRBV2 and TRBJ1-2): EPEVTQTPSHQVTQMGQEVILRCVPISNHLYFYWYRQILGQKVEFLVSFYNNEISEKSEIFDDQFSVERPDGSNFTLKIRSTKLEDSAMYFCASSEDTGVYGYTFGSGTRLTVV.

The sample holds one count of this clone. This chain joins TRBV6-5 and TRBJ1-5, with D hard to call. Germline V gives CDR1 MNHEY, CDR2 SVGAGI. The ends were cut back, 5 bases at V and 4 bases at J, with 12 bases in the middle. The CDR3 consists of 14 residues. CDR3 coding DNA: TGTGCCAGCAGTCGGCTGGGAGCAAATCAGCCCCAGCATTTT. This gives the protein CASSRLGANQPQHF.

This chain joins TRBV5-1 and TRBJ2-7, with 9 bases identical to TRBD1. Germline lookup yields CDR1 SGHRS and CDR2 YFSETQ. This CDR3 spans 14 amino acids. The V and J ends lost 2 bases and 6 bases, in that order; junction bases with no gene match: 6. CDR3: CASSFGQGSAEQYF. The CDR3 DNA sequence: TGCGCCAGCAGCTTCGGACAGGGGAGCGCCGAGCAGTACTTC.

The chain combines TRBV18 with TRBJ1-2; TRBD1 matches at 7 bases. Germline CDR1 is KGHSH and CDR2 is LQKENI. V shed 4 bases, J shed 0 bases, and the junction held 2 bases outside the gene matches. CDR3 size: 14 residues. CDR3 nucleotides: TGTGCCAGCTCACGCGACAGGGCTAACTATGGCTACACCTTC. Protein sequence: CASSRDRANYGYTF.

This clone has more than one count but fewer than ten. The V and J genes are TRBV4-2 and TRBJ2-3, with a tentative D call TRBD2 (7 bases). The CDR3 runs to 17 residues. From germline, CDR1 is LGHNA and CDR2 YNFKEQ. Trimming pared 0 bases from V and 2 bases from J, leaving 15 bases between. The CDR3 loop reads CASSQDWRGGVTDTQYF. The CDR3 DNA reads TGTGCCAGCAGCCAAGATTGGAGGGGGGGCGTCACAGATACGCAGTATTTT.

V gene TRBV9 combines with J gene TRBJ1-1, with a tentative D call TRBD1 (5 bases). The V gene's germline CDR1 is SGDLS and CDR2 YYNGEE. The CDR3 sequence is 15 residues long. The V gene lost 0 bases and the J gene lost 4 bases, with 13 bases spanning the gap. For the CDR3, the DNA is TGTGCCAGCAGCGTAGACGGTTCGGGGGGCACTGAAGCTTTCTTT. Encoded protein: CASSVDGSGGTEAFF.

The chain is built from TRBV6-5 and TRBJ1-6; D remains ambiguous. CDR1 is MNHEY and CDR2 is SVGAGI in the germline V gene. The length of the CDR3 is 11 residues. Trimming took off 9 bases at V and 8 bases at J, with 8 bases between the two ends. The CDR3 protein is CASRVDSPLHF. Written as DNA, the CDR3 is TGTGCCAGTCGGGTCGATTCACCCCTCCACTTT.

V is TRBV7-3 and J is TRBJ2-3; D possibly corresponds to TRBD1 (5 bases). This CDR3 comprises 14 residues. CDR1 is SGHTA, CDR2 FQGTGA, per germline. V lost 3 bases to trimming and J lost 3 bases, with 10 bases between them. CDR3 amino acids: CASSFDQGTDTQYF. CDR3 sequence (DNA): TGTGCCAGCAGCTTCGACCAGGGTACAGATACGCAGTATTTT.

This chain uses TRBV28 with TRBJ1-2; D not certain. The CDR3 consists of 12 residues. V lost 7 bases and J lost 6, with 12 bases in between. The germline V gene has CDR1 MDHEN and CDR2 SYDVKM. CDR3 nucleotide sequence: TGTGCCAGCAACCTTCTACCTCATGGCTACACCTTC. This translates into CASNLLPHGYTF.

At least ten counts were recorded for this clone. V is TRBV9 and J is TRBJ1-2; TRBD1 agrees at 9 bases. This CDR3 spans 16 amino acids. Trimming at V came to 5 bases and at J to 3 bases, leaving 11 bases not matched to a gene. The germline CDR1 and CDR2 sequences are SGDLS and YYNGEE. CDR3 loop: CASSPELDRGYYGYTF. CDR3 coding DNA: TGTGCCAGCAGTCCCGAGTTGGACAGGGGTTACTATGGCTACACCTTC.

V gene TRBV20-1 combines with J gene TRBJ1-4; D is uncertain. Trimming removed 3 bases from V and 8 bases from J, with 13 bases in between. CDR1 and CDR2 from the germline V gene are DFQATT and SNEGSKA (reference sequence). The CDR3 extends over 13 amino acids. CDR3 sequence (DNA): TGCAGTGCTAGTTGGCGGGGAAAGGAAAAACTGTTTTTT. Its translation: CSASWRGKEKLFF.

The chain employs TRBV24-1 and TRBJ2-5; perhaps TRBD1 as D (6 bases). The CDR3 has 15 residues. Germline CDR1 KGHDR, CDR2 SFDVKD. Trimming cost V 3 bases and J 4 bases, with 14 bases left between them. CDR3 sequence (DNA): TGTGCCACCAGTGATCCTCAGGGGACGGGAGAGACCCAGTACTTC. Translated: CATSDPQGTGETQYF.